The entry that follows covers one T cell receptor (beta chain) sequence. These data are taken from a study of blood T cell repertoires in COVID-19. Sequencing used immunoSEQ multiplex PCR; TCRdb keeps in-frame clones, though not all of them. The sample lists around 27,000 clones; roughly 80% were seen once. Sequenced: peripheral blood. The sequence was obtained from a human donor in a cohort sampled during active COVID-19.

The CDR3 DNA sequence: TGTGCCAGTAACAGCGGAAACTATGGCTACACCTTC. It translates to CASNSGNYGYTF. The rearrangement joins TRBV28 to TRBJ1-2, with D uncertain. V lost 9 bases to trimming and J lost 2 bases, with 10 bases between them. The CDR3 loop spans 12 amino acids. The germline V gene has CDR1 MDHEN and CDR2 SYDVKM.